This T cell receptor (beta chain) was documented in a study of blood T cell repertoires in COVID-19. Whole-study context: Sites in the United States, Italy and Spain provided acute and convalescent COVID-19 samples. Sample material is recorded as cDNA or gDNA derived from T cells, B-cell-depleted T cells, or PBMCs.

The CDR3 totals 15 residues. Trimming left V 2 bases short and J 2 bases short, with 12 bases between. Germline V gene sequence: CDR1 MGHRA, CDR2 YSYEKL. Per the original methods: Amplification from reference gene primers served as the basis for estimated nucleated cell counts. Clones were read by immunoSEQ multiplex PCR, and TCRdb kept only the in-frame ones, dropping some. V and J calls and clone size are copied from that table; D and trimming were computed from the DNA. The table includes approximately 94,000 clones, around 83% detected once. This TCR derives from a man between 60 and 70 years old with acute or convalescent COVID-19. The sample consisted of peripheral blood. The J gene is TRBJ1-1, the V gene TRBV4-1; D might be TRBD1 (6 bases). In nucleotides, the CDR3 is TGCGCCAGCAGCCAACCGCTACAGGGTAACACTGAAGCTTTCTTT. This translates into CASSQPLQGNTEAFF.